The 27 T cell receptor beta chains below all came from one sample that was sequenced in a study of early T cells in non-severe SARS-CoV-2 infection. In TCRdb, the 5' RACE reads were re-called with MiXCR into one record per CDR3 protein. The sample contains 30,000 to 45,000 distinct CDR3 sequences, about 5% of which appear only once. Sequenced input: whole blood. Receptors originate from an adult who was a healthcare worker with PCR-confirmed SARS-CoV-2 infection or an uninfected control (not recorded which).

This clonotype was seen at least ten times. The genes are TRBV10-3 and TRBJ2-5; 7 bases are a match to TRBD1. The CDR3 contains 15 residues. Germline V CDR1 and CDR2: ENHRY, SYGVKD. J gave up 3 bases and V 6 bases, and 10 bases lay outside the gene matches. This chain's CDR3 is CAISPGQVVEETQYF. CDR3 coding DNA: TGTGCCATCAGCCCCGGACAGGTCGTAGAAGAGACCCAGTACTTC.

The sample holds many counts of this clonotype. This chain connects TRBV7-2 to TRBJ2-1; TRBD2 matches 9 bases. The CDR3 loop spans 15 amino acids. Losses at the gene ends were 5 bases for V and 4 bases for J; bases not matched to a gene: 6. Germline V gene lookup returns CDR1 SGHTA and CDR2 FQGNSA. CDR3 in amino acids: CASSATSGPYNEQFF. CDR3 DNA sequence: TGTGCCAGCAGCGCAACTAGCGGGCCTTACAATGAGCAGTTCTTC.

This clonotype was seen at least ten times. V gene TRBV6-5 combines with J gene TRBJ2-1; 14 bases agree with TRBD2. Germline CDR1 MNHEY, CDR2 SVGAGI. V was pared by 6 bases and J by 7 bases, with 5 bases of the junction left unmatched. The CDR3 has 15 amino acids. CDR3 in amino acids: CASRSGLAGGNEQFF. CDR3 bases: TGTGCCAGCAGATCAGGACTAGCGGGAGGTAATGAGCAGTTCTTC.

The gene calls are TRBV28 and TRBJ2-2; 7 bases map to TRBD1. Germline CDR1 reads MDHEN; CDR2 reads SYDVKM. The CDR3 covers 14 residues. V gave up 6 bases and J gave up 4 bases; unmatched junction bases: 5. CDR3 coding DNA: TGTGCCAGCAGGAGACAGGGCGGCACCGGGGAGCTGTTTTTT. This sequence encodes CASRRQGGTGELFF.

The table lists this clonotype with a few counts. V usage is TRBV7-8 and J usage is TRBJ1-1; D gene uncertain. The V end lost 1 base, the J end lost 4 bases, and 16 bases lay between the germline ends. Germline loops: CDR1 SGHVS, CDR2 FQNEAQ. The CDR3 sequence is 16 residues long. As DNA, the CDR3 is TGTGCCAGCAGCTTAGTGGTGGACCCCTGGGGCACTGAAGCTTTCTTT. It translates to CASSLVVDPWGTEAFF.

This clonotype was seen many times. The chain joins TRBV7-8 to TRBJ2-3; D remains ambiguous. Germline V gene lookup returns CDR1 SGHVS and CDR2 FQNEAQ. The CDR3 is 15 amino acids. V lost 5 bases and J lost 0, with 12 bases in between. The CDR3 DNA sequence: TGTGCCAGCAGCCCGGTGGTCGGTAGCACAGATACGCAGTATTTT. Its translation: CASSPVVGSTDTQYF.

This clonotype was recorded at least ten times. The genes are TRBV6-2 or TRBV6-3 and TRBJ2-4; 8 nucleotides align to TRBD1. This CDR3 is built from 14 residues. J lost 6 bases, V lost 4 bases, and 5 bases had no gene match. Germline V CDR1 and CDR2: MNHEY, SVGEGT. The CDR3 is CASSSGTGGNIQYF. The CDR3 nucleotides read TGTGCCAGCAGTTCAGGGACAGGAGGAAACATTCAGTACTTC.

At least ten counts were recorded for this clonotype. This chain's CDR3 is CASSYKRPSTGELFF. As DNA, the CDR3 is TGTGCCAGCAGTTACAAAAGGCCCTCGACCGGGGAGCTGTTTTTT. The chain joins TRBV6-6 to TRBJ2-2; D remains ambiguous. This CDR3 contains 15 residues. Germline V gene data show CDR1 as MNHNY and CDR2 as SVGAGI (reference sequence). V dropped 2 bases and J dropped 5 bases, with 12 bases sitting between them.

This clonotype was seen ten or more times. CDR3 DNA sequence: TGCAGTGCTGATGGGACTAGCGGGGGGGCCGGAGATACGCAGTATTTT. The encoded protein is CSADGTSGGAGDTQYF. The V call is TRBV20-1, the J call TRBJ2-3; 16 positions match TRBD2. Trimming took 5 bases from V and 5 from J; bases not matched to a gene: 7. Germline V CDR1 and CDR2: DFQATT, SNEGSKA (reference sequence). This CDR3 is 16 amino acids long.

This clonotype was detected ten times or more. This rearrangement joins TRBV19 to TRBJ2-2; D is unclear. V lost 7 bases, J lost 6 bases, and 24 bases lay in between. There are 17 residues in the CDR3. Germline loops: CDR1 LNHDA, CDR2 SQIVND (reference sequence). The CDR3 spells CASTPRSVRIAPGELFF. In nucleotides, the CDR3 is TGTGCCAGTACCCCAAGGTCGGTCCGAATCGCCCCCGGGGAGCTGTTTTTT.

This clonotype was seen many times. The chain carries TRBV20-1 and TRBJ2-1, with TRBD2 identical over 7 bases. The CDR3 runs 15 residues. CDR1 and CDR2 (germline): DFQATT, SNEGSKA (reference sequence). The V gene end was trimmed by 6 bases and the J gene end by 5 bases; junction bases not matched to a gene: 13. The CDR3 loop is CSATGGRASNNEQFF. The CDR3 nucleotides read TGCAGTGCCACCGGAGGGAGGGCCTCGAACAATGAGCAGTTCTTC.

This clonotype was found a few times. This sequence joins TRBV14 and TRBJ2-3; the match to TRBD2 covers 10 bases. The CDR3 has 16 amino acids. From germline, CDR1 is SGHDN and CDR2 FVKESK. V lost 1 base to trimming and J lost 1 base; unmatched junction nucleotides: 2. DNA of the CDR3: TGTGCCAGCAGCCAAGGCGGACTAGCGGGCACAGATACGCAGTATTTT. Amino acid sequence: CASSQGGLAGTDTQYF.

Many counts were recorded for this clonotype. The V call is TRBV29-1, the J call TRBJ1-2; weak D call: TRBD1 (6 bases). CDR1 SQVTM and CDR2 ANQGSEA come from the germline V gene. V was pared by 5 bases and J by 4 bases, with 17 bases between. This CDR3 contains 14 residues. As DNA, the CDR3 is TGCAGCGTTACGGAGCCCGGACAGAGCTATGGCTACACCTTC. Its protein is CSVTEPGQSYGYTF. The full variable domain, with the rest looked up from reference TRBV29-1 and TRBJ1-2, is SAVISQKPSRDICQRGTSLTIQCQVDSQVTMMFWYRQQPGQSLTLIATANQGSEATYESGFVIDKFPISRPNLTFSTLTVSNMSPEDSSIYLCSVTEPGQSYGYTFGSGTRLTVV.

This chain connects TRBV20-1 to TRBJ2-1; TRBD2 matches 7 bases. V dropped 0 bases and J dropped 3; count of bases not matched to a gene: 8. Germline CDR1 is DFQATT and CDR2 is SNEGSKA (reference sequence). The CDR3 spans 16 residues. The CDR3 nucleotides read TGCAGTGCTAGAGATCGCCCTAGCGGAATCTACAATGAGCAGTTCTTC. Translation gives CSARDRPSGIYNEQFF.

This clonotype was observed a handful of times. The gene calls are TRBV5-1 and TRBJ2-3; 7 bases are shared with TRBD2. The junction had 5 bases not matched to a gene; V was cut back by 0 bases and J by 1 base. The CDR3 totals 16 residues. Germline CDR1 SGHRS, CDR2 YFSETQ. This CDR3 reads CASSLGRTSGTDTQYF. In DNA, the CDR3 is TGCGCCAGCAGCTTGGGGCGGACTAGTGGCACAGATACGCAGTATTTT.

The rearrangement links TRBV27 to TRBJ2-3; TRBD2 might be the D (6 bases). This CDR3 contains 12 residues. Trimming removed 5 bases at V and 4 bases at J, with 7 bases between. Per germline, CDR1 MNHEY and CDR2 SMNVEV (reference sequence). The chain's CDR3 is CASSRGSDTQYF. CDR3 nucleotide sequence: TGTGCCAGCAGTCGGGGGTCAGATACGCAGTATTTT.

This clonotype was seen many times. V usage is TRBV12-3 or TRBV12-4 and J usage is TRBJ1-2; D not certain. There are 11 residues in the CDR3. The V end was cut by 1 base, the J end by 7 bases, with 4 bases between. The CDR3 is CASSLGIGYTF. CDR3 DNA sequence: TGTGCCAGCAGTTTAGGTATTGGCTACACCTTC.

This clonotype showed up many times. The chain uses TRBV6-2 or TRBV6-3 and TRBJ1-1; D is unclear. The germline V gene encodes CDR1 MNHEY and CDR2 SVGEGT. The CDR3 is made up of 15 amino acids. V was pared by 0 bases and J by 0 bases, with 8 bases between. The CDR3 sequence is CASSYSSPMNTEAFF. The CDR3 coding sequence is TGTGCCAGCAGTTACTCGAGCCCCATGAACACTGAAGCTTTCTTT.

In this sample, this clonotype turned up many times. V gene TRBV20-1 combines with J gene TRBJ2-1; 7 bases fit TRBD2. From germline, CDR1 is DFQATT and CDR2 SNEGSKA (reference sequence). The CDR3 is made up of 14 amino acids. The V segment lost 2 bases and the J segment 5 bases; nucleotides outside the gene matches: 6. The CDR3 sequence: CSARSGGRDNEQFF. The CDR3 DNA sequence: TGCAGTGCTAGATCTGGCGGGAGAGACAATGAGCAGTTCTTC.

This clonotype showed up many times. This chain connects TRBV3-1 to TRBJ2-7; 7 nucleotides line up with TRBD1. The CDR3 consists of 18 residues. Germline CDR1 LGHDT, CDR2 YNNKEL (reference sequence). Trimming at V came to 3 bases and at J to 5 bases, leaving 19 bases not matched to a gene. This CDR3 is CASSHHIPRQGKNNEQYF. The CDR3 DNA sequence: TGTGCCAGCAGCCACCATATTCCCCGACAGGGCAAGAACAACGAGCAGTACTTC.

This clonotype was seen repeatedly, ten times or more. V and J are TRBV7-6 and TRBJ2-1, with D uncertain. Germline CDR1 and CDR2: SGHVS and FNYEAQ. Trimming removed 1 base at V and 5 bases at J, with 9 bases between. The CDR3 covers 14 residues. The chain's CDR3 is CASSLESDNNEQFF. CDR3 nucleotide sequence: TGTGCCAGCAGCTTAGAATCGGATAACAATGAGCAGTTCTTC.

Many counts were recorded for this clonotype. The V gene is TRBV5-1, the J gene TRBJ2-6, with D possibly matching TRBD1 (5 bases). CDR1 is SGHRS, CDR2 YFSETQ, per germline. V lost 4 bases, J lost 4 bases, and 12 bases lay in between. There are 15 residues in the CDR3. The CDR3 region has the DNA TGCGCCAGCAGCGTAGTGACAGCCGGGGCCAACGTCCTGACTTTC. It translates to CASSVVTAGANVLTF.

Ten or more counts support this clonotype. CDR3 amino acids: CASSPGTSASTDTQYF. For the CDR3, the DNA is TGTGCCAGCAGCCCCGGGACTAGCGCAAGCACAGATACGCAGTATTTT. This chain links TRBV7-9 with TRBJ2-3; 10 bases align to TRBD2. V dropped 5 bases and J dropped 0; count of bases not matched to a gene: 5. The length of the CDR3 is 16 residues. Germline V gene lookup returns CDR1 SEHNR and CDR2 FQNEAQ (reference sequence).

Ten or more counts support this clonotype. CDR3 amino acids: CASSGGQGADTQYF. In nucleotides, the CDR3 is TGTGCCAGCAGCGGAGGACAGGGGGCAGATACGCAGTATTTT. The V and J genes are TRBV5-6 and TRBJ2-3; 10 bases fit TRBD1. The trim removed 4 bases at V and 4 bases at J, leaving 3 bases unmatched. There are 14 residues in the CDR3. Per the germline V gene, CDR1 is SGHDT and CDR2 is YYEEEE.

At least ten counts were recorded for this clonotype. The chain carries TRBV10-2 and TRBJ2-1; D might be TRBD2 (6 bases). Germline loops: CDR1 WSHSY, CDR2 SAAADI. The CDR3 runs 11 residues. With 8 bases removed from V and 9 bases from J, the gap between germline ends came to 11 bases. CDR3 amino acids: CASSRRGEQFF. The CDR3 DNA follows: TGCGCCAGCTCTCGGCGGGGTGAGCAGTTCTTC.

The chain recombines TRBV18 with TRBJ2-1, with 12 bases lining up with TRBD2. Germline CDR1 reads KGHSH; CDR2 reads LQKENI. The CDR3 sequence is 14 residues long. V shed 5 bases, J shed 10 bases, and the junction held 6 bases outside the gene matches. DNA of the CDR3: TGTGCCAGCTCATCTAGCGGGGGGGCCTTAGAGCAGTTCTTC. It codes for CASSSSGGALEQFF. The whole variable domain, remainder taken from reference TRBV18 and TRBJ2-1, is NAGVMQNPRHLVRRRGQEARLRCSPMKGHSHVYWYRQLPEEGLKFMVYLQKENIIDESGMPKERFSAEFPKEGPSILRIQQVVRGDSAAYFCASSSSGGALEQFFGPGTRLTVL.

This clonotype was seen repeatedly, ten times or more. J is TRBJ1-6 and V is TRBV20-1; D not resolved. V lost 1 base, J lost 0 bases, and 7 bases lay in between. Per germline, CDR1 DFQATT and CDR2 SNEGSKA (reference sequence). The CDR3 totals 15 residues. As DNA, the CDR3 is TGCAGTGCTAGAGGCCTTAGCTCCTATAATTCACCCCTCCACTTT. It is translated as CSARGLSSYNSPLHF.